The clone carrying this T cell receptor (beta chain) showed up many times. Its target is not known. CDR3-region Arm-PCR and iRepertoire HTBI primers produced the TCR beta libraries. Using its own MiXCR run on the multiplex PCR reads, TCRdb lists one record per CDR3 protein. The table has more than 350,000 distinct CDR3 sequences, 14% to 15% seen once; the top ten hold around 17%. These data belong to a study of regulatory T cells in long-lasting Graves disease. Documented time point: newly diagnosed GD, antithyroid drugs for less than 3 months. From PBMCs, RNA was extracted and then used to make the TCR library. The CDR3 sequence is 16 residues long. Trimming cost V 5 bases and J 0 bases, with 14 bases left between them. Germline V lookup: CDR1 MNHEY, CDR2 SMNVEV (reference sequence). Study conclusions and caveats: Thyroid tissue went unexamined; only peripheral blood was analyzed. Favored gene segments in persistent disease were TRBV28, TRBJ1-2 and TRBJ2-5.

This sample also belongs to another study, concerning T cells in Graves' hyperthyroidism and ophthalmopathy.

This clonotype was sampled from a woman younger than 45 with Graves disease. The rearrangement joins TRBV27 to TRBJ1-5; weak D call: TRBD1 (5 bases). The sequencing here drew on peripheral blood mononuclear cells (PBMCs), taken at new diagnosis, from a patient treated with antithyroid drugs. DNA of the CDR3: TGTGCCAGCAGTACCCAGGGTAGGGGTAGCAATCAGCCCCAGCATTTT. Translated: CASSTQGRGSNQPQHF.